One sample yielded the 16 T cell receptor beta chains listed below, sequenced in a study of blood T cell repertoires in COVID-19. The method was immunoSEQ multiplex PCR; TCRdb's version includes in-frame clones alone and lacks a portion of them. The sample yields more than 65,000 clones, about 90% seen once. Sequenced sample: peripheral blood. All receptors derive from a human donor in a cohort sampled during active COVID-19.

The chain recombines TRBV3-1 (or the pseudogene TRBV3-2) with TRBJ2-5, with 8 bases lining up with TRBD2. There are 15 residues in the CDR3. Germline CDR1 is LGHDT and CDR2 is YNNKEL (reference sequence). J gave up 1 base and V 1 base, and 2 bases lay outside the gene matches. The CDR3 nucleotides read TGTGCCAGCAGCCAAGCCGGACTAGCCCAAGAGACCCAGTACTTC. This translates into CASSQAGLAQETQYF.

V gene TRBV2 combines with J gene TRBJ1-1, with D maybe TRBD1 (6 bases). This CDR3 is 13 amino acids long. The V and J ends lost 8 bases and 5 bases respectively, with 15 bases between them. Germline V gene sequence: CDR1 SNHLY, CDR2 FYNNEI. The CDR3 DNA is TGTGCCAGCTGTCCGGGAGGGGGGACTGAAGCTTTCTTT. Its protein product is CASCPGGGTEAFF.

This chain links TRBV15 with TRBJ2-2, with 9 nucleotides matching TRBD1. Trimming removed 1 base from V and 1 base from J; junction bases left unmatched: 7. The CDR3 totals 18 residues. Germline CDR1 is LNHNV and CDR2 is YYDKDF (reference sequence). The CDR3 coding sequence is TGTGCCACCAGCAGAGGCCTGGACAGGGGTCGGAACACCGGGGAGCTGTTTTTT. It translates to CATSRGLDRGRNTGELFF. The complete variable domain, with remaining parts taken from reference TRBV15 and TRBJ2-2, reads DAMVIQNPRYQVTQFGKPVTLSCSQTLNHNVMYWYQQKSSQAPKLLFHYYDKDFNNEADTPDNFQSRRPNTSFCFLDIRSPGLGDTAMYLCATSRGLDRGRNTGELFFGEGSRLTVL.

The chain uses TRBV13 and TRBJ1-1; D gene uncertain. Germline lookup yields CDR1 PRHDT and CDR2 FYEKMQ (reference sequence). The length of the CDR3 is 13 residues. The V and J ends lost 4 bases and 3 bases respectively, with 9 bases between them. CDR3 DNA sequence: TGTGCCAGCAGCTCAGTCCGGGACACTGAAGCTTTCTTT. Residues: CASSSVRDTEAFF. Supplemented by reference TRBV13 and TRBJ1-1, the full variable domain reads AAGVIQSPRHLIKEKRETATLKCYPIPRHDTVYWYQQGPGQDPQFLISFYEKMQSDKGSIPDRFSAQQFSDYHSELNMSSLELGDSALYFCASSSVRDTEAFFGQGTRLTVV.

V gene TRBV9 combines with J gene TRBJ1-2, with 7 bases lining up with TRBD1. This CDR3 comprises 15 residues. The V segment lost 4 bases and the J segment 4 bases; nucleotides outside the gene matches: 10. Germline CDR1 SGDLS, CDR2 YYNGEE. CDR3 sequence (DNA): TGTGCCAGCAGCCCACCAACAGGGGCGGGCTATGGCTACACCTTC. Translated, it gives CASSPPTGAGYGYTF.

The V gene is TRBV5-1, the J gene TRBJ1-3, with 10 bases aligning to TRBD1. The CDR3 length is 15 residues. Germline-derived CDR1 and CDR2 are SGHRS and YFSETQ. The trim removed 2 bases at V and 2 bases at J, leaving 1 base unmatched. CDR3 sequence (DNA): TGCGCCAGCAGCTTAGGGACAGGGGCTGGAAACACCATATATTTT. Protein sequence: CASSLGTGAGNTIYF.

This clone was observed a single time. The chain links TRBV5-4 to TRBJ1-3; 8 nucleotides match TRBD1. V trimming: 9 bases; J trimming: 2 bases; junction bases outside the gene matches: 7. The CDR3 contains 14 residues. Germline lookup yields CDR1 SGHNT and CDR2 YYREEE (reference sequence). CDR3 sequence: CATTDRVTGNTIYF. The CDR3 nucleotides are TGTGCCACCACGGACAGGGTAACTGGAAACACCATATATTTT.

The genes are TRBV10-1 and TRBJ2-5; 11 bases map to TRBD2. Germline assignment: CDR1 WNHNN and CDR2 SYGVQD (reference sequence). The V and J ends lost 4 bases and 5 bases, in that order; junction bases with no gene match: 12. The CDR3 extends over 17 amino acids. The CDR3 nucleotides are TGCGCCAGCAGTGGGATAGCGGGGGGGTCCATGCAGGAGACCCAGTACTTC. Amino acid sequence: CASSGIAGGSMQETQYF.

The genes are TRBV9 and TRBJ1-1, with 8 bases matching TRBD1. The V gene's germline CDR1 is SGDLS and CDR2 YYNGEE. CDR3 length: 13 amino acids. Trimming cost V 4 bases and J 2 bases; bases outside gene matches: 1. The CDR3 is CASSSGGNTEAFF. DNA of the CDR3: TGTGCCAGCAGCTCAGGGGGCAACACTGAAGCTTTCTTT.

V usage is TRBV7-8 and J usage is TRBJ1-5, with D perhaps matching TRBD1 (6 bases). V shed 5 bases and J shed 7 bases, with 18 bases lying between them. Germline V gene sequence: CDR1 SGHVS, CDR2 FQNEAQ. The CDR3 length is 15 residues. The CDR3 region is CASSLTGGAGQPQHF. The CDR3 DNA follows: TGTGCCAGCAGCCTAACGGGGGGGGCAGGGCAGCCCCAGCATTTT.

The rearrangement uses TRBV27 and TRBJ2-1; 7 bases are a match to TRBD2. V lost 4 bases, J lost 5 bases, and 8 bases stayed unmatched. Germline CDR1 is MNHEY and CDR2 is SMNVEV (reference sequence). CDR3 length equals 15 residues. The CDR3 reads CASSSGWGGDNEQFF. The CDR3 bases are TGTGCCAGCAGTTCAGGGTGGGGGGGGGACAATGAGCAGTTCTTC.

The J gene is TRBJ2-2, the V gene TRBV25-1; unclear D gene. The CDR3 consists of 15 residues. Per germline, CDR1 MGHDK and CDR2 SYGVNS. Trimming left V 1 base short and J 3 bases short, with 9 bases between. DNA for the CDR3: TGTGCCAGCAGTGAATCGCCGAGTTACACCGGGGAGCTGTTTTTT. This codes for CASSESPSYTGELFF. The variable domain in full, with the rest retrieved from reference TRBV25-1 and TRBJ2-2, is EADIYQTPRYLVIGTGKKITLECSQTMGHDKMYWYQQDPGMELHLIHYSYGVNSTEKGDLSSESTVSRIRTEHFPLTLESARPSHTSQYLCASSESPSYTGELFFGEGSRLTVL.

J is TRBJ2-7 and V is TRBV11-2; 8 positions match TRBD2. The V gene's germline CDR1 is SGHAT and CDR2 FQNNGV. J gave up 8 bases and V 7 bases, and 13 bases lay outside the gene matches. This CDR3 is 14 amino acids long. The CDR3 reads CASTEGTSSSQQYF. CDR3 nucleotide sequence: TGTGCCAGCACCGAGGGGACTAGTAGTTCGCAGCAGTACTTC.

The V gene is TRBV2, the J gene TRBJ2-7; 7 positions match TRBD2. The CDR3 has 14 residues. Trimming at V came to 7 bases and at J to 3 bases, leaving 9 bases not matched to a gene. Germline V gene sequence: CDR1 SNHLY, CDR2 FYNNEI. Here the CDR3 reads CASTEGRENYEQYF. The DNA of the CDR3 is TGTGCCAGCACCGAAGGGAGGGAAAACTACGAGCAGTACTTC.

The rearrangement links TRBV9 to TRBJ1-4, with 7 bases matching TRBD1. J was trimmed by 0 bases and V by 4 bases; bases with no gene match: 9. Germline V gene lookup returns CDR1 SGDLS and CDR2 YYNGEE. The CDR3 is 17 amino acids. CDR3 region: CASSRGQDLATNEKLFF. As DNA, the CDR3 is TGTGCCAGCAGCCGTGGACAGGACCTAGCAACTAATGAAAAACTGTTTTTT.

The rearrangement uses TRBV19 and TRBJ1-1; 12 bases line up with TRBD1. V trimming: 3 bases; J trimming: 2 bases; junction bases outside the gene matches: 10. Germline values: CDR1 LNHDA, CDR2 SQIVND (reference sequence). The CDR3 is 18 residues long. DNA for the CDR3: TGTGCCAGTAGTATCGCCGTGGGACAGGGGGCCCCAAACACTGAAGCTTTCTTT. This codes for CASSIAVGQGAPNTEAFF.